These 20 T cell receptor beta chains originate from one sample sequenced in a study of T cells in Graves' hyperthyroidism and ophthalmopathy. RNA transcripts yielded amplified TCR beta CDR3 regions. Primed by the HTBI set, a first-round RT-PCR was run on the TCR CDR3. TCRdb processed the multiplex PCR reads anew with MiXCR; each CDR3 protein has one entry. The repertoire holds a few hundred thousand distinct CDR3 sequences, about 22% seen once, with about half in the top ten. The source material was blood. The receptors stem from a woman aged 65 to 85 with Graves' ophthalmopathy.

The chain has TRBV5-1 and TRBJ1-2, with unresolved D. The CDR3 is 13 amino acids. Between the trimmed V and J ends, which lost 2 bases and 3 bases, there was a span of 8 bases. Germline lookup yields CDR1 SGHRS and CDR2 YFSETQ. In nucleotides, the CDR3 is TGCGCCAGCAGCTTTAAAACTGACTATGGCTACACCTTC. Encoded protein: CASSFKTDYGYTF.

This clonotype was recorded a few times. The chain has TRBV18 and TRBJ1-2; the D gene is possibly TRBD1 (5 bases). The CDR3 runs 17 residues. CDR1 is KGHSH, CDR2 LQKENI, per germline. Trimming stripped 9 bases from V and 2 bases from J, with 25 bases between. CDR3 DNA sequence: TGTGCCAGTTCGCCGGCGGCGACCTCAAGGGGAAACTATGGCTACACCTTC. Protein: CASSPAATSRGNYGYTF.

This clonotype was counted ten times or more. The chain carries TRBV10-2 and TRBJ1-2; D gene ambiguous. V was cut by 0 bases and J by 4 bases, with 12 bases left in between. The CDR3 runs 15 residues. Germline CDR1 is WSHSY and CDR2 is SAAADI. Here the CDR3 DNA reads TGCGCCAGCAGTGAGTCTGACGTGATTCTCTATGGCTACACCTTC. Protein: CASSESDVILYGYTF.

There are many counts of this clonotype. The chain is built from TRBV2 and TRBJ2-1, with 10 positions matching TRBD1. The CDR3 runs to 14 residues. J gave up 9 bases and V 8 bases, and 10 bases lay outside the gene matches. From germline, CDR1 is SNHLY and CDR2 FYNNEI. The CDR3 DNA sequence: TGTGCCAGCTCGGGACAGGGGATACAAAGTGAGCAGTTCTTC. This codes for CASSGQGIQSEQFF.

The chain recombines TRBV29-1 with TRBJ1-1; D ambiguous. The CDR3 length is 15 residues. The germline V and J ends were trimmed by 2 bases and 0 bases, with 13 bases remaining between them. Per germline, CDR1 SQVTM and CDR2 ANQGSEA. CDR3 protein: CSVESPAGMNTEAFF. CDR3 DNA sequence: TGCAGCGTTGAAAGCCCGGCAGGCATGAACACTGAAGCTTTCTTT.

This clonotype has a handful of counts. The chain joins TRBV7-2 to TRBJ2-1; TRBD2 matches at 10 bases. Germline V gene sequence: CDR1 SGHTA, CDR2 FQGNSA. Losses at the gene ends were 6 bases for V and 4 bases for J; bases not matched to a gene: 6. The CDR3 loop spans 15 amino acids. This chain's CDR3 is CASRALAGRYNEQFF. The DNA for the CDR3 is TGTGCCAGCAGGGCACTAGCGGGAAGATACAATGAGCAGTTCTTC. Supplemented by reference TRBV7-2 and TRBJ2-1, the full variable domain reads GAGVSQSPSNKVTEKGKDVELRCDPISGHTALYWYRQSLGQGLEFLIYFQGNSAPDKSGLPSDRFSAERTGGSVSTLTIQRTQQEDSAVYLCASRALAGRYNEQFFGPGTRLTVL.

This clonotype was detected only a few times. The chain carries TRBV5-1 and TRBJ2-7, with D unclear. The V gene lost 8 bases and the J gene lost 6 bases, with 18 bases spanning the gap. The CDR3 has 13 residues. Germline assignment: CDR1 SGHRS and CDR2 YFSETQ. In nucleotides, the CDR3 is TGCGCCAGGGGCTTATCATCACACTCCGAGCAGTACTTC. Its protein is CARGLSSHSEQYF.

The V and J genes are TRBV5-1 and TRBJ2-1; a possible D gene is TRBD2 (6 bases). Germline V CDR1 and CDR2: SGHRS, YFSETQ. This CDR3 has 16 residues. Deletions cut 0 bases from V and 9 bases from J, with 19 bases between. The CDR3 here is CASSLGLASRWGEQFF. In DNA form, the CDR3 reads TGCGCCAGCAGCTTGGGGCTAGCGAGTCGCTGGGGTGAGCAGTTCTTC.

The chain combines TRBV20-1 with TRBJ2-5; 7 nucleotides match TRBD2. Germline loops: CDR1 DFQATT, CDR2 SNEGSKA (reference sequence). The J segment lost 1 base and the V segment lost 6 bases, leaving 8 bases of the junction unmatched. The CDR3 runs 14 residues. The CDR3 sequence is CSATASGPQETQYF. The CDR3 DNA sequence: TGCAGTGCCACGGCTAGCGGCCCCCAAGAGACCCAGTACTTC.

The chain joins TRBV30 to TRBJ1-1, with TRBD1 identical over 8 bases. CDR1 and CDR2 from the germline V gene are GTSNPN and SVGIG (reference sequence). This CDR3 spans 14 amino acids. Trimming cost V 0 bases and J 5 bases; bases outside gene matches: 5. CDR3 DNA: TGTGCCTGGAGTGTACTACAGGGGGTGACTGAAGCTTTCTTT. It encodes CAWSVLQGVTEAFF.

This clonotype came up a few times. Here the CDR3 reads CASSRGTSHSYEQYF. For the CDR3, the DNA is TGTGCCAGCAGCCGAGGGACTAGCCACTCCTACGAGCAGTACTTC. The chain links TRBV7-9 to TRBJ2-7; 9 nucleotides line up with TRBD2. The CDR3 is 15 amino acids. In germline, CDR1 is SEHNR, CDR2 FQNEAQ (reference sequence). J was trimmed by 0 bases and V by 5 bases; bases with no gene match: 5.

The sample holds many counts of this clonotype. V and J are TRBV19 and TRBJ1-1; possible D gene TRBD1, 5 bases. This CDR3 contains 14 residues. Trimming took 1 base from V and 2 from J, leaving 8 bases between them. Germline values: CDR1 LNHDA, CDR2 SQIVND (reference sequence). Here the CDR3 reads CASSIGQRNTEAFF. DNA for the CDR3: TGTGCCAGTAGTATAGGACAGAGAAACACTGAAGCTTTCTTT.

V usage is TRBV6-1 and J usage is TRBJ2-2; 7 bases are a match to TRBD1. The CDR3 sequence is 15 residues long. Looked up from germline, CDR1 is MNHNS and CDR2 is SASEGT. V shed 9 bases, J shed 6 bases, and the junction held 13 bases outside the gene matches. Here the CDR3 DNA reads TGTGCCAGTCGCCGACGTCCCCAGGGGGCCGGGGAGCTGTTTTTT. Protein product: CASRRRPQGAGELFF.

The V gene is TRBV3-1, the J gene TRBJ2-5; D unresolved. This CDR3 region has 14 residues. Germline-derived CDR1 and CDR2 are LGHDT and YNNKEL (reference sequence). Trimming removed 4 bases from V and 5 bases from J, with 14 bases in between. The CDR3 bases are TGTGCCAGCAGCCCAGGTGGAGTGGTGGAGACCCAGTACTTC. It codes for CASSPGGVVETQYF.

This clonotype was detected a few times. The chain recombines TRBV30 with TRBJ2-3, with 10 bases identical to TRBD2. The ends lost 0 bases at V and 0 bases at J; junction bases unmatched: 0. The CDR3 is made up of 15 amino acids. Germline loops: CDR1 GTSNPN, CDR2 SVGIG (reference sequence). The CDR3 sequence is CAWSVAGGSTDTQYF. The CDR3 DNA is TGTGCCTGGAGTGTAGCGGGAGGGAGCACAGATACGCAGTATTTT.

The rearrangement links TRBV29-1 to TRBJ1-2; D may be TRBD1 (6 bases). The germline V and J ends were trimmed by 8 bases and 7 bases, with 17 bases remaining between them. The length of the CDR3 is 12 residues. Germline V gene sequence: CDR1 SQVTM, CDR2 ANQGSEA. CDR3 nucleotides: TGCAGCATCCCCGCCGGGGGCAGTGGCTACACCTTC. This encodes CSIPAGGSGYTF.

The CDR3, as DNA: TGCGCCAGCGACAATCGGGACAGGGGTTCCTACGAGCAGTACTTC. Amino acid sequence: CASDNRDRGSYEQYF. This sequence joins TRBV5-1 and TRBJ2-7; 10 bases line up with TRBD1. Germline assignment: CDR1 SGHRS and CDR2 YFSETQ. This CDR3 is built from 15 residues. The J segment lost 1 base and the V segment lost 7 bases, leaving 8 bases of the junction unmatched.

The chain combines TRBV6-1 with TRBJ2-7; 8 bases map to TRBD2. The length of the CDR3 is 15 residues. Germline CDR1 is MNHNS and CDR2 is SASEGT. The V segment lost 5 bases and the J segment 4 bases; nucleotides outside the gene matches: 10. This chain's CDR3 is CASSPRRSGSYEQYF. Here the CDR3 DNA reads TGTGCCAGCAGTCCAAGGAGGAGCGGGAGTTACGAGCAGTACTTC.

This chain joins TRBV5-5 and TRBJ2-1, with 9 bases matching TRBD1. Germline CDR1 SGHKS, CDR2 YYEKEE (reference sequence). With V trimmed by 3 bases and J by 4 bases, 17 bases remained unmatched. The CDR3 covers 19 residues. CDR3 DNA: TGTGCCAGCAGCTCCAAATACGTAGTTCCGGGACAGGGTTACAATGAGCAGTTCTTC. Protein sequence: CASSSKYVVPGQGYNEQFF.

The rearrangement joins TRBV28 to TRBJ1-3; 8 bases match TRBD1. This CDR3 region has 14 residues. Germline assignment: CDR1 MDHEN and CDR2 SYDVKM. V gave up 6 bases and J gave up 5 bases; unmatched junction bases: 6. Here the CDR3 reads CASRQTGVRNTIYF. CDR3 in DNA: TGTGCCAGCAGACAGACAGGGGTCCGAAACACCATATATTTT. Filled out from reference TRBV28 and TRBJ1-3, the complete variable domain reads DVKVTQSSRYLVKRTGEKVFLECVQDMDHENMFWYRQDPGLGLRLIYFSYDVKMKEKGDIPEGYSVSREKKERFSLILESASTNQTSMYLCASRQTGVRNTIYFGEGSWLTVV.